The next 18 T cell receptor beta chains were all read from a single sample in a study of CD8+ T cells in alopecia areata. Sequencing relied on a cDNA template that was reverse transcribed from extracted RNA. TCRdb's copy holds only in-frame clones and misses some; the assay was immunoSEQ multiplex PCR. The sample has around 210,000 clones; roughly three fifths are singletons. The sequenced sample consisted of CD8+ T cells sorted from blood. The receptors were gathered from a human donor in good health.

This clone was seen more than once but under ten times. V is TRBV6-6 and J is TRBJ1-1; D might be TRBD1 (5 bases). The CDR3 loop spans 11 amino acids. Trimming cost V 6 bases and J 10 bases, with 12 bases left between them. Looked up from germline, CDR1 is MNHNY and CDR2 is SVGAGI (reference sequence). The CDR3: CASSPGGGAFF. The DNA for the CDR3 is TGTGCCAGCAGCCCCGGGGGGGGAGCTTTCTTT.

The rearrangement uses TRBV11-2 and TRBJ2-1; no definite D call. The germline V and J ends were trimmed by 5 bases and 8 bases, with 22 bases remaining between them. Germline values: CDR1 SGHAT, CDR2 FQNNGV. The CDR3 is 16 residues long. CDR3 residues: CASSHIVGVVRDEQFF. The CDR3 nucleotides read TGTGCCAGCAGCCACATCGTAGGAGTGGTTCGAGATGAGCAGTTCTTC.

This clone was seen at least ten times. The chain carries TRBV13 and TRBJ2-7, with 7 bases matching TRBD1. The V gene end was trimmed by 4 bases and the J gene end by 6 bases; junction bases not matched to a gene: 0. The CDR3 loop spans 11 amino acids. Germline V gene data show CDR1 as PRHDT and CDR2 as FYEKMQ (reference sequence). The CDR3 is CASSSGGEQYF. CDR3 sequence (DNA): TGTGCCAGCAGCTCAGGGGGCGAGCAGTACTTC.

Turning to this clone: One end of the junction is discordant with germline, which a read error may explain. The J gene is TRBJ1-2, the V gene TRBV11-2; tentatively, D is TRBD1 (5 bases). Germline V gene sequence: CDR1 SGHAT, CDR2 FQNNGV. This CDR3 region has 16 residues. In DNA form, the CDR3 reads TGCGCCAGCAGCTTAGTACGCGGGGCCCTTAACTATGGCTACACCTTC. Protein: CASSLVRGALNYGYTF.

V is TRBV15 and J is TRBJ2-4, with D tentatively TRBD1 (5 bases). The CDR3 contains 16 residues. Trimming left V 0 bases short and J 11 bases short, with 20 bases between. The germline V gene has CDR1 LNHNV and CDR2 YYDKDF (reference sequence). The CDR3 nucleotides read TGTGCCACCAGCAGAGATCTTATGGGGCAAGCCCACCTTCAGTACTTC. Its translation: CATSRDLMGQAHLQYF.

This clone was seen more than once but under ten times. The chain's CDR3 is CATRRGNTEAFF. CDR3 DNA: TGTGCCACCAGGAGGGGAAACACTGAAGCTTTCTTT. The rearrangement links TRBV15 to TRBJ1-1, with a possible D match to TRBD1 (5 bases). With 6 bases removed from V and 2 bases from J, the gap between germline ends came to 7 bases. The CDR3 has 12 residues. Germline V lookup: CDR1 LNHNV, CDR2 YYDKDF (reference sequence).

This clone appeared a few times. The rearrangement joins TRBV14 to TRBJ2-3; unclear D gene. This CDR3 contains 16 residues. Between the trimmed V and J ends, which lost 1 base and 2 bases, there was a span of 13 bases. Germline V gives CDR1 SGHDN, CDR2 FVKESK. CDR3 coding DNA: TGTGCCAGCAGCCAAGCGTCCAATGCCGACACAGATACGCAGTATTTT. Translation: CASSQASNADTDTQYF. The variable domain in full, completed from reference TRBV14 and TRBJ2-3, reads EAGVTQFPSHSVIEKGQTVTLRCDPISGHDNLYWYRRVMGKEIKFLLHFVKESKQDESGMPNNRFLAERTGGTYSTLKVQPAELEDSGVYFCASSQASNADTDTQYFGPGTRLTVL.

The J gene is TRBJ2-3, the V gene TRBV11-2; no firm D call. Trimming took off 5 bases at V and 6 bases at J, with 12 bases between the two ends. The CDR3 sequence is 13 residues long. Per the germline V gene, CDR1 is SGHAT and CDR2 is FQNNGV. CDR3 sequence reads: CASSPGFGDTQYF. The CDR3 nucleotides are TGTGCCAGCAGCCCCGGGTTCGGGGATACGCAGTATTTT.

The gene calls are TRBV29-1 and TRBJ2-3; a weak D match, TRBD1 (6 bases). The CDR3 spans 13 residues. Germline V lookup: CDR1 SQVTM, CDR2 ANQGSEA. The ends were cut back, 5 bases at V and 0 bases at J, with 9 bases in the middle. CDR3 protein: CSVNRESTDTQYF. The CDR3 region has the DNA TGCAGCGTTAACAGGGAAAGCACAGATACGCAGTATTTT.

The chain uses TRBV25-1 and TRBJ1-1; D possibly corresponds to TRBD1 (5 bases). V lost 4 bases to trimming and J lost 5 bases, with 11 bases between them. The CDR3 is made up of 13 amino acids. CDR1 and CDR2 (germline): MGHDK, SYGVNS. In nucleotides, the CDR3 is TGTGCCAGCAGTGGGCAGGGTGGGACTGAAGCTTTCTTT. Residues: CASSGQGGTEAFF.

The chain recombines TRBV7-9 with TRBJ2-7, with 9 bases fitting TRBD2. With 3 bases clipped from V and 3 bases from J, the junction kept 6 bases outside the gene matches. Germline V lookup: CDR1 SEHNR, CDR2 FQNEAQ (reference sequence). There are 15 residues in the CDR3. CDR3 protein: CASSFSGGGFYEQYF. CDR3 sequence (DNA): TGTGCCAGCAGCTTTAGCGGGGGCGGATTCTACGAGCAGTACTTC.

This clone was detected only once. The chain is built from TRBV5-1 and TRBJ1-5; D ambiguous. Germline loops: CDR1 SGHRS, CDR2 YFSETQ. The CDR3 sequence is 13 residues long. The V end was cut by 0 bases, the J end by 5 bases, with 6 bases between. In DNA form, the CDR3 reads TGCGCCAGCAGCTTGGCAGGCGATCAGCCCCAGCATTTT. Encoded protein: CASSLAGDQPQHF.

This chain connects TRBV2 to TRBJ2-5, with D perhaps matching TRBD1 (5 bases). The CDR3 length is 13 residues. Germline CDR1 reads SNHLY; CDR2 reads FYNNEI. The V end was cut by 10 bases, the J end by 1 base, with 13 bases between. CDR3 sequence reads: CATQGFTQETQYF. Written as DNA, the CDR3 is TGTGCCACCCAGGGTTTCACCCAAGAGACCCAGTACTTC.

The chain recombines TRBV5-6 with TRBJ2-7, with TRBD1 as a possible D gene (6 bases). The CDR3 runs 14 residues. V was clipped by 3 bases and J by 7 bases, with 17 bases between them. From germline, CDR1 is SGHDT and CDR2 YYEEEE. The DNA for the CDR3 is TGTGCCAGCAGCTGGACGACCAGGGGTGGGGAGCAGTACTTC. Translating it yields CASSWTTRGGEQYF. The whole variable domain, remainder taken from reference TRBV5-6 and TRBJ2-7, is DAGVTQSPTHLIKTRGQQVTLRCSPKSGHDTVSWYQQALGQGPQFIFQYYEEEERQRGNFPDRFSGHQFPNYSSELNVNALLLGDSALYLCASSWTTRGGEQYFGPGTRLTVT.

The chain couples TRBV11-1 to TRBJ2-5; 8 bases align to TRBD2. Germline assignment: CDR1 SGHAT and CDR2 FQDESV (reference sequence). The CDR3 is 15 amino acids. The V segment lost 2 bases and the J segment 3 bases; nucleotides outside the gene matches: 5. The CDR3 nucleotides read TGTGCCAGCAGCTTATACCCAGCGGGGGAAGAGACCCAGTACTTC. This sequence encodes CASSLYPAGEETQYF.

In DNA form, the CDR3 reads TGTGCCAGCAGTCCCCAGGGGGGGAGGACTGAAGCTTTCTTT. This encodes CASSPQGGRTEAFF. V is TRBV25-1 and J is TRBJ1-1; 7 nucleotides align to TRBD1. V gave up 5 bases and J gave up 5 bases; unmatched junction bases: 8. Germline CDR1 MGHDK, CDR2 SYGVNS. CDR3 size: 14 residues.

Only a few counts were recorded for this clone. This same CDR3 is encoded by further DNA sequences in the sample. J is TRBJ1-1 and V is TRBV27, with D unclear. Between the trimmed V and J ends, which lost 2 bases and 0 bases, there was a span of 4 bases. Germline CDR1 reads MNHEY; CDR2 reads SMNVEV (reference sequence). The length of the CDR3 is 13 residues. CDR3 loop: CASSLSMNTEAFF. CDR3 bases: TGTGCCAGCAGTTTAAGTATGAACACTGAAGCTTTCTTT.

This clone was counted once. The chain has TRBV5-1 and TRBJ2-7, with TRBD1 identical over 7 bases. CDR1 is SGHRS, CDR2 YFSETQ, per germline. CDR3 length: 15 amino acids. After removal of 4 bases from V and 2 bases from J, the junction contained 9 bases not matched to a gene. The CDR3 coding sequence is TGCGCCAGCAGCCAACACCGGGACAGAACCTACGAGCAGTACTTC. Translation: CASSQHRDRTYEQYF.